This TCR beta chain was identified during a study of blood T cells in healthy people across ages. The authors ran a second PCR of roughly 6 to 11 cycles using a sample-barcoded 5' primer and a J-beta primer mix. TCRdb re-called the 5' RACE reads with MiXCR, one entry per CDR3 protein. The sample contains approximately 900,000 distinct CDR3 sequences, 48% of which appear only once. Comment on this clonotype: Its ends do not fully match the called genes, so a read error is possible.

The CDR3 covers 16 residues. Germline V CDR1 and CDR2: DFQATT, SNEGSKA (reference sequence). This rearrangement joins TRBV20-1 to TRBJ2-1; the D is unclear. The sample consisted of blood. This clonotype originated in a man aged 30 to 45 in good health. The CDR3 loop reads CSVRVGIELGYNEQFF. In nucleotides, the CDR3 is TGCAGTGTTAGAGTAGGTATAGAGCTGGGCTACAATGAGCAGTTCTTC.